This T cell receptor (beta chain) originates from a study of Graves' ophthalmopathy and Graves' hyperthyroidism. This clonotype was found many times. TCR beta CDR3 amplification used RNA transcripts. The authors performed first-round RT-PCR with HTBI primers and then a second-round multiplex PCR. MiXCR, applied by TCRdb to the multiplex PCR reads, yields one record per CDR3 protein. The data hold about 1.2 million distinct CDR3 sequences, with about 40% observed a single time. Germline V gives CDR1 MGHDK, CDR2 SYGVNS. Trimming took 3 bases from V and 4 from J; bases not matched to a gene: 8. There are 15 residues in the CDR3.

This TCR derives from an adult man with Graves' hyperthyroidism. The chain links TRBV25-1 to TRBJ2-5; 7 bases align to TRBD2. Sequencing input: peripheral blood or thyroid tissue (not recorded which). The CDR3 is CASSDGQGGRETQYF. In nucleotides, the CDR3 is TGTGCCAGCAGTGACGGGCAGGGCGGGAGAGAGACCCAGTACTTC.